A single sample is the source of the 14 T cell receptor beta chains below, sequenced in a study of T cells in Graves' hyperthyroidism and ophthalmopathy. Authors of the study amplified TCR beta CDR3 regions from RNA transcripts. The primer set for the first-round RT-PCR of the TCR CDR3 was HTBI. Using its own MiXCR run on the multiplex PCR reads, TCRdb lists one record per CDR3 protein. This sample yields about 480,000 distinct CDR3 sequences, of which approximately 15% are seen a single time; roughly 17% belongs to the top ten. The sequenced sample was blood. The receptors come from a woman under 30 with Graves' hyperthyroidism.

This clonotype has more than one count but fewer than ten. V is TRBV19 and J is TRBJ1-1, with D unresolved. The V gene's germline CDR1 is LNHDA and CDR2 SQIVND (reference sequence). The V end lost 8 bases, the J end lost 7 bases, and 20 bases lay between the germline ends. The CDR3 is 14 residues long. CDR3 loop: CASSPAPSGVEAFF. CDR3 DNA: TGTGCCAGTTCCCCGGCCCCCTCCGGGGTTGAAGCTTTCTTT.

This clonotype was found many times. CDR3 in DNA: TGTGCTAGTGGTTTGGGGGACAGGGGAGAAGAGACCCAGTACTTC. It is translated as CASGLGDRGEETQYF. The rearrangement links TRBV12-5 to TRBJ2-5, with 10 nucleotides matching TRBD1. Per germline, CDR1 LGHNT and CDR2 FRNRAP. Germline trimming cut 1 base from V and 3 bases from J; bases unmatched to any gene: 2. The CDR3 is 15 residues long.

In this sample, this clonotype turned up a few times. The chain is built from TRBV7-9 and TRBJ2-4; no reliable D call. The CDR3 contains 15 residues. Per germline, CDR1 SEHNR and CDR2 FQNEAQ (reference sequence). Deletions cut 5 bases from V and 0 bases from J, with 11 bases between. Here the CDR3 DNA reads TGTGCCAGCAGCCGAGACACTGGAGCCAAAAACATTCAGTACTTC. It translates to CASSRDTGAKNIQYF.

The CDR3 here is CASSQSKGLAGGDEQFF. CDR3 sequence (DNA): TGTGCCAGCAGCCAATCAAAGGGACTAGCGGGAGGAGATGAGCAGTTCTTC. V and J are TRBV9 and TRBJ2-1; TRBD2 aligns across 15 bases. The CDR3 is made up of 17 amino acids. Germline-derived CDR1 and CDR2 are SGDLS and YYNGEE. Unmatched junction bases numbered 10, after V lost 4 bases and J lost 8 bases.

The chain recombines TRBV3-1 with TRBJ2-3; a possible D gene is TRBD2 (6 bases). Germline V gene lookup returns CDR1 LGHDT and CDR2 YNNKEL (reference sequence). Deletions cut 4 bases from V and 11 bases from J, with 13 bases between. CDR3 length: 12 residues. The CDR3 bases are TGTGCCAGCAGCCGGGGCTCGGAGGGGCAGTATTTT. Translated: CASSRGSEGQYF.

This clonotype was seen at least ten times. The chain uses TRBV12-3 or TRBV12-4 and TRBJ1-4; D might be TRBD1 (6 bases). V gave up 4 bases and J gave up 5 bases, with 20 bases separating them. The CDR3 contains 17 residues. CDR3 protein: CASSYEVGGSSNEKLFF. CDR3 DNA sequence: TGTGCCAGCAGTTATGAGGTCGGGGGCAGCTCCAATGAAAAACTGTTTTTT.

This sequence joins TRBV11-3 and TRBJ2-5, with 7 bases lining up with TRBD1. The CDR3 runs to 14 residues. The V and J ends lost 6 bases and 7 bases, in that order; junction bases with no gene match: 11. Germline assignment: CDR1 SGHNT and CDR2 YENEEA. The CDR3 DNA follows: TGTGCCAGCAGGACCGTGGGAACAGGGGCGACCCAGTACTTC. Translated, it gives CASRTVGTGATQYF. The whole variable domain, remainder taken from reference TRBV11-3 and TRBJ2-5, is EAGVVQSPRYKIIEKKQPVAFWCNPISGHNTLYWYLQNLGQGPELLIRYENEEAVDDSQLPKDRFSAERLKGVDSTLKIQPAELGDSAVYLCASRTVGTGATQYFGPGTRLLVL.

This clonotype was counted at least ten times. This chain links TRBV9 with TRBJ1-6; maybe TRBD1 (5 bases). V dropped 4 bases and J dropped 0 bases, with 14 bases sitting between them. CDR3 length: 17 amino acids. The V gene's germline CDR1 is SGDLS and CDR2 YYNGEE. CDR3 coding DNA: TGTGCCAGCAGCCCCGGGACGGCCAGCTCCTATAATTCACCCCTCCACTTT. Its protein is CASSPGTASSYNSPLHF.

V is TRBV5-1 and J is TRBJ1-5, with D unclear. The CDR3 is 14 amino acids. Germline loops: CDR1 SGHRS, CDR2 YFSETQ. The V gene lost 4 bases and the J gene lost 3 bases, with 11 bases spanning the gap. DNA for the CDR3: TGCGCCAGCAGCCCGAAGGTTCCCAATCAGCCCCAGCATTTT. Translating gives CASSPKVPNQPQHF.

J is TRBJ2-7 and V is TRBV27, with TRBD2 as a possible D gene (6 bases). The V end lost 6 bases, the J end lost 0 bases, and 12 bases lay between the germline ends. Germline lookup yields CDR1 MNHEY and CDR2 SMNVEV (reference sequence). CDR3 length: 14 residues. DNA of the CDR3: TGTGCCAGCAGGGAGGGAGTTAACTCCTACGAGCAGTACTTC. It is translated as CASREGVNSYEQYF.

This clonotype was recorded at least ten times. The J gene is TRBJ2-5, the V gene TRBV27; TRBD2 matches 15 bases. Germline assignment: CDR1 MNHEY and CDR2 SMNVEV (reference sequence). The CDR3 covers 17 residues. V was pared by 5 bases and J by 5 bases, with 9 bases of the junction left unmatched. The CDR3 DNA sequence: TGTGCCAGCAGTCCTTGGACTAGCGGGAGGGCCGAGGAGACCCAGTACTTC. The encoded protein is CASSPWTSGRAEETQYF.

This clonotype was counted many times. The chain has TRBV19 and TRBJ2-5; TRBD1 might be the D (6 bases). CDR3 length: 13 amino acids. Germline values: CDR1 LNHDA, CDR2 SQIVND (reference sequence). The V and J ends lost 8 bases and 5 bases respectively, with 15 bases between them. CDR3 region: CASGPDRGETQYF. The DNA for the CDR3 is TGTGCCAGTGGGCCGGATAGGGGGGAGACCCAGTACTTC.

This clonotype was observed at least ten times. The V gene is TRBV11-2, the J gene TRBJ1-1; TRBD1 matches 8 bases. Losses at the gene ends were 1 base for V and 0 bases for J; bases not matched to a gene: 10. The CDR3 is 18 residues long. Per germline, CDR1 SGHAT and CDR2 FQNNGV. CDR3 loop: CASSLVQGASSVNTEAFF. The CDR3 region has the DNA TGTGCCAGCAGCTTAGTTCAGGGGGCGTCTTCTGTGAACACTGAAGCTTTCTTT.

CDR3 region: CASSQDREVGRSSYEQYF. CDR3 in DNA: TGTGCCAGCAGCCAAGATAGAGAAGTCGGCAGAAGCTCCTACGAGCAGTACTTC. The rearrangement joins TRBV3-1 to TRBJ2-7; D not certain. The CDR3 covers 18 residues. The germline V gene has CDR1 LGHDT and CDR2 YNNKEL (reference sequence). The V gene lost 0 bases and the J gene lost 0 bases, with 18 bases spanning the gap.